Listed here are 32 T cell receptor beta chains from one sample, sequenced in a study of vaccination effects on CD4 cells after COVID-19. Cultured cells yielded isolated CD4+ T cells after 10 days. Participants were vaccinated with two doses of either the BNT162b2 or mRNA-1273 vaccine. Their antigen targets remain unknown. TCRdb keeps only in-frame clones here, not all; method: immunoSEQ multiplex PCR. Of 70,000 or so clones listed, roughly 75% are singletons. The sequencing used CD4+ T cells from PBMCs cultured without peptide, collected after COVID-19 vaccination. These receptors came from a human donor who received a COVID-19 vaccine.

This clone was found once. The chain has TRBV3-1 (or the pseudogene TRBV3-2) and TRBJ2-6; 10 positions agree with TRBD1. The CDR3 has 18 residues. V shed 4 bases, J shed 4 bases, and the junction held 10 bases outside the gene matches. Germline V gene lookup returns CDR1 LGHDT and CDR2 YNNKEL (reference sequence). For the CDR3, the DNA is TGTGCCAGCAGCCCCATAAAGGGACAGGGGCCCGGGGCCAACGTCCTGACTTTC. This translates into CASSPIKGQGPGANVLTF.

The rearrangement uses TRBV18 and TRBJ1-2; D not certain. Germline loops: CDR1 KGHSH, CDR2 LQKENI. V lost 5 bases and J 6 bases, leaving 19 bases between the germline ends. This CDR3 contains 15 residues. CDR3 nucleotide sequence: TGTGCCAGCTCATCAACTGGACGGCCTACCGATGGCTACACCTTC. Translation gives CASSSTGRPTDGYTF.

This chain joins TRBV19 and TRBJ1-6; D gene ambiguous. The CDR3 covers 16 residues. Trimming took 7 bases from V and 7 from J, leaving 20 bases between them. Germline CDR1 reads LNHDA; CDR2 reads SQIVND (reference sequence). This CDR3 is CASTTASARPNSPLHF. CDR3 in DNA: TGTGCCAGTACCACCGCCTCGGCGCGCCCGAATTCACCCCTCCACTTT.

The V gene is TRBV5-4, the J gene TRBJ1-6; D uncertain. The CDR3 consists of 14 residues. Deletions cut 3 bases from V and 2 bases from J, with 6 bases between. The germline V gene has CDR1 SGHNT and CDR2 YYREEE (reference sequence). This chain's CDR3 is CASSSDPYNSPLHF. As DNA, the CDR3 is TGTGCCAGCAGCTCAGACCCCTATAATTCACCCCTCCACTTT.

The chain couples TRBV4-3 to TRBJ2-4, with D unresolved. This CDR3 is built from 15 residues. CDR1 and CDR2 from the germline V gene are LGHNA and YSLEER. Trimming took off 0 bases at V and 0 bases at J, with 6 bases between the two ends. The CDR3: CASSQDRLAKNIQYF. The CDR3 DNA follows: TGCGCCAGCAGCCAAGACAGGTTAGCCAAAAACATTCAGTACTTC.

This chain connects TRBV5-4 to TRBJ1-6; 7 nucleotides line up with TRBD1. V shed 1 base and J 5 bases; nucleotides not matched to a gene: 3. CDR1 and CDR2 (germline): SGHNT, YYREEE (reference sequence). This CDR3 region has 15 residues. CDR3 region: CASSLWQGDNSPLHF. The CDR3, as DNA: TGTGCCAGCAGCTTGTGGCAGGGGGATAATTCACCCCTCCACTTT.

This clone was observed a handful of times. The rearrangement uses TRBV10-1 and TRBJ2-3; 10 nucleotides match TRBD2. Germline lookup yields CDR1 WNHNN and CDR2 SYGVQD (reference sequence). CDR3 length equals 16 residues. V shed 4 bases, J shed 0 bases, and the junction held 4 bases outside the gene matches. The CDR3 nucleotides are TGCGCCAGCAGTGCCCTAGCGGGGGATAGCACAGATACGCAGTATTTT. Protein: CASSALAGDSTDTQYF.

This clone has only one observation. The chain employs TRBV5-1 and TRBJ1-5, with 9 bases aligning to TRBD1. The CDR3 covers 15 residues. Germline V gene data show CDR1 as SGHRS and CDR2 as YFSETQ. Trimming cost V 5 bases and J 3 bases; bases outside gene matches: 6. CDR3 sequence reads: CASRPGQGFNQPQHF. In DNA, the CDR3 is TGCGCCAGCAGACCTGGACAGGGGTTCAATCAGCCCCAGCATTTT.

V is TRBV4-1 and J is TRBJ2-2, with D possibly being TRBD1 or TRBD2 (5 bases each). Germline assignment: CDR1 MGHRA and CDR2 YSYEKL. The CDR3 is 14 residues long. Trimming stripped 1 base from V and 4 bases from J, with 7 bases between. The CDR3 region is CASSQGDLTGELFF. DNA for the CDR3: TGCGCCAGCAGCCAAGGGGACCTCACCGGGGAGCTGTTTTTT.

V gene TRBV18 combines with J gene TRBJ1-3, with no clear D. Trimming removed 8 bases at V and 8 bases at J, with 13 bases between. From germline, CDR1 is KGHSH and CDR2 LQKENI. This CDR3 contains 12 residues. Here the CDR3 reads CASREMADTIYF. The CDR3 bases are TGTGCCAGCCGGGAAATGGCGGACACCATATATTTT.

The chain recombines TRBV7-3 with TRBJ1-2, with D unresolved. V was shortened by 9 bases and J by 0 bases, with 17 bases between the two germline ends. Germline V gene data show CDR1 as SGHTA and CDR2 as FQGTGA. This CDR3 is 15 amino acids long. The CDR3 loop is CARSLRTGPNYGYTF. Here the CDR3 DNA reads TGTGCCAGGAGCCTTCGAACGGGCCCTAACTATGGCTACACCTTC. Variable domain in full (rest from reference TRBV7-3 and TRBJ1-2): GAGVSQTPSNKVTEKGKYVELRCDPISGHTALYWYRQSLGQGPEFLIYFQGTGAADDSGLPNDRFFAVRPEGSVSTLKIQRTERGDSAVYLCARSLRTGPNYGYTFGSGTRLTVV.

The chain recombines TRBV28 with TRBJ2-7; possibly TRBD1 for D (6 bases). Trimming shortened V by 6 bases and J by 4 bases, and 16 bases separated the two germline ends. This CDR3 is 14 amino acids long. CDR1 and CDR2 from the germline V gene are MDHEN and SYDVKM. The CDR3: CASSETGRSYEQYV. DNA for the CDR3: TGTGCCAGCAGCGAAACAGGGAGATCTTACGAGCAGTACGTC.

This chain uses TRBV5-1 with TRBJ2-5, with D maybe TRBD1 (6 bases). V lost 2 bases to trimming and J lost 5 bases, with 13 bases between them. The CDR3 totals 14 residues. Germline CDR1 SGHRS, CDR2 YFSETQ. The CDR3 DNA reads TGCGCCAGCAGCTTTGCAGGGGCGAAGGAGACCCAGTACTTC. This sequence encodes CASSFAGAKETQYF.

This clone was detected a few times. The rearrangement uses TRBV7-9 and TRBJ1-5; possible D gene TRBD1, 5 bases. Germline assignment: CDR1 SEHNR and CDR2 FQNEAQ (reference sequence). This CDR3 spans 13 amino acids. V dropped 8 bases and J dropped 2 bases, with 10 bases sitting between them. The CDR3 here is CASAGVGNQPQHF. Here the CDR3 DNA reads TGTGCCAGCGCGGGGGTAGGCAATCAGCCCCAGCATTTT.

The CDR3, as DNA: TGTGCCAGCAGCTTAGGAGGGCTGTACGAGCAGTACGTC. It codes for CASSLGGLYEQYV. The chain links TRBV7-9 to TRBJ2-7; tentative D call: TRBD2 (5 bases). The CDR3 length is 13 residues. Germline values: CDR1 SEHNR, CDR2 FQNEAQ (reference sequence). V was shortened by 1 base and J by 4 bases, with 8 bases between the two germline ends.

The V gene is TRBV2, the J gene TRBJ1-5; weak D call: TRBD1 (6 bases). Trimming removed 2 bases from V and 5 bases from J, with 13 bases in between. Germline-derived CDR1 and CDR2 are SNHLY and FYNNEI. The CDR3 length is 15 residues. The CDR3 spells CASSELTGGDQPQHF. The CDR3 DNA sequence: TGTGCCAGCAGTGAATTGACAGGTGGAGATCAGCCCCAGCATTTT.

V and J are TRBV7-2 and TRBJ2-4; TRBD1 aligns across 8 bases. Germline-derived CDR1 and CDR2 are SGHTA and FQGNSA. V lost 4 bases to trimming and J lost 5 bases; unmatched junction nucleotides: 4. This CDR3 spans 14 amino acids. CDR3 coding DNA: TGTGCCAGCAGCTCCCGGACAGGGCAAAACATTCAGTACTTC. Encoded protein: CASSSRTGQNIQYF.

The rearrangement links TRBV28 to TRBJ1-3, with 10 bases aligning to TRBD1. Germline-derived CDR1 and CDR2 are MDHEN and SYDVKM. Unmatched junction bases numbered 2, after V lost 2 bases and J lost 7 bases. There are 14 residues in the CDR3. Here the CDR3 reads CASSLVGQGNTIYF. As DNA, the CDR3 is TGTGCCAGCAGTTTAGTGGGACAGGGGAACACCATATATTTT. Together with reference TRBV28 and TRBJ1-3, the CDR3 gives the full variable domain: DVKVTQSSRYLVKRTGEKVFLECVQDMDHENMFWYRQDPGLGLRLIYFSYDVKMKEKGDIPEGYSVSREKKERFSLILESASTNQTSMYLCASSLVGQGNTIYFGEGSWLTVV.

V is TRBV15 and J is TRBJ2-3; D remains unclear. The CDR3 loop spans 13 amino acids. V dropped 4 bases and J dropped 5 bases, with 10 bases sitting between them. CDR1 LNHNV and CDR2 YYDKDF come from the germline V gene (reference sequence). CDR3 nucleotides: TGTGCCACCAGCATCCCCCCCATAGATACGCAGTATTTT. This sequence encodes CATSIPPIDTQYF.

V usage is TRBV2 and J usage is TRBJ2-5; 8 bases map to TRBD1. CDR3 length equals 13 residues. V shed 7 bases, J shed 5 bases, and the junction held 6 bases outside the gene matches. Germline-derived CDR1 and CDR2 are SNHLY and FYNNEI. The CDR3 DNA reads TGTGCCAGCAACGACAGGGGTTTGGAGACCCAGTACTTC. Its translation is CASNDRGLETQYF.

V is TRBV6-5 and J is TRBJ1-2, with 10 nucleotides matching TRBD1. CDR1 and CDR2 from the germline V gene are MNHEY and SVGAGI. This CDR3 contains 16 residues. The J segment lost 4 bases and the V segment lost 0 bases, leaving 5 bases of the junction unmatched. The CDR3 region has the DNA TGTGCCAGCAGTTACTCGAGGACAGGGGGTGGCTATGGCTACACCTTC. This sequence encodes CASSYSRTGGGYGYTF.

V and J are TRBV14 and TRBJ2-1; D may be TRBD2 (6 bases). Trimming left V 5 bases short and J 3 bases short, with 17 bases between. CDR1 and CDR2 from the germline V gene are SGHDN and FVKESK. The CDR3 has 16 residues. The CDR3 sequence is CASSSRRDQSYNEQFF. The CDR3 DNA is TGTGCCAGCAGCTCCCGGCGGGACCAGAGCTACAATGAGCAGTTCTTC.

This chain links TRBV7-3 with TRBJ1-2, with D uncertain. The CDR3 runs 13 residues. Germline-derived CDR1 and CDR2 are SGHTA and FQGTGA. V was pared by 5 bases and J by 2 bases, with 9 bases between. CDR3 sequence reads: CASSPTGNYGYTF. The CDR3 bases are TGTGCCAGCAGCCCCACGGGGAACTATGGCTACACCTTC. The full variable domain, rest sourced from reference TRBV7-3 and TRBJ1-2, is GAGVSQTPSNKVTEKGKYVELRCDPISGHTALYWYRQSLGQGPEFLIYFQGTGAADDSGLPNDRFFAVRPEGSVSTLKIQRTERGDSAVYLCASSPTGNYGYTFGSGTRLTVV.

This clone occurred a few times. This rearrangement joins TRBV23-1 to TRBJ2-2, with a weak D call TRBD1 (6 bases). TRBV23-1 belongs to the ORF category, with a function that is uncertain. V was clipped by 3 bases and J by 1 base, with 18 bases between them. This CDR3 spans 18 amino acids. CDR3 loop: CASSHSGPGQRNTGELFF. The CDR3 DNA reads TGCGCCAGCAGTCATTCTGGGCCGGGACAAAGGAACACCGGGGAGCTGTTTTTT.

The rearrangement joins TRBV29-1 to TRBJ2-3; TRBD2 matches at 9 bases. CDR1 SQVTM and CDR2 ANQGSEA come from the germline V gene. V lost 7 bases to trimming and J lost 5 bases; unmatched junction nucleotides: 13. This CDR3 spans 15 amino acids. The CDR3 spells CSATPSGGRGDTQYF. Here the CDR3 DNA reads TGCAGCGCGACTCCGAGCGGGGGGCGGGGAGATACGCAGTATTTT.

The chain joins TRBV7-9 to TRBJ2-4; unclear D gene. CDR3 length: 13 residues. The germline V gene has CDR1 SEHNR and CDR2 FQNEAQ (reference sequence). Trimming cost V 1 base and J 7 bases, with 8 bases left between them. The chain's CDR3 is CASSLGVDNIQYF. CDR3 nucleotides: TGTGCCAGCAGCTTAGGGGTGGATAACATTCAGTACTTC. Full variable domain (rest looked up from reference TRBV7-9 and TRBJ2-4): DTGVSQNPRHKITKRGQNVTFRCDPISEHNRLYWYRQTLGQGPEFLTYFQNEAQLEKSRLLSDRFSAERPKGSFSTLEIQRTEQGDSAMYLCASSLGVDNIQYFGAGTRLSVL.

The V call is TRBV30, the J call TRBJ2-3; D is undetermined. Germline V gene data show CDR1 as GTSNPN and CDR2 as SVGIG (reference sequence). The CDR3 extends over 16 amino acids. The germline V and J ends were trimmed by 4 bases and 2 bases, with 19 bases remaining between them. CDR3 nucleotide sequence: TGTGCCTGGACTTCGCTGCCTAGTCGGGCCACAGATACGCAGTATTTT. Protein product: CAWTSLPSRATDTQYF.

V usage is TRBV5-4 and J usage is TRBJ1-2; tentative D call: TRBD1 (6 bases). The germline gives CDR1 SGHNT, CDR2 YYREEE (reference sequence). V lost 1 base, J lost 0 bases, and 10 bases lay in between. This CDR3 spans 15 amino acids. CDR3 coding DNA: TGTGCCAGCAGCTTGACGGCAGGGGCTAACTATGGCTACACCTTC. It encodes CASSLTAGANYGYTF.

The chain is built from TRBV18 and TRBJ1-2, with D possibly TRBD1 on 5 matching bases. The CDR3 spans 13 residues. Germline CDR1 reads KGHSH; CDR2 reads LQKENI. Trimming cost V 6 bases and J 6 bases, with 14 bases left between them. This CDR3 reads CASSPRTTDGYTF. CDR3 sequence (DNA): TGTGCCAGCTCGCCGAGGACAACGGATGGCTACACCTTC.

The V call is TRBV23-1, the J call TRBJ1-3, with 9 bases identical to TRBD1. TRBV23-1 has ORF status, its function being uncertain. Trimming removed 2 bases from V and 4 bases from J; junction bases left unmatched: 9. The CDR3 contains 17 residues. For the CDR3, the DNA is TGCGCCAGCAGTCAACTCTACGGGACAGGGTTAGGAAACACCATATATTTT. This codes for CASSQLYGTGLGNTIYF.

The V gene is TRBV21-1, the J gene TRBJ1-2; the DNA was not compared with TRBD1, the D call given in the table. TRBV21-1 is reported as a pseudogene. The length of the CDR3 is 16 residues. The CDR3 DNA reads TGTGCCAGCAGCAAAGAAGGGGGTGGTTGGGACTATGGCTACACCTTC. Its protein product is CASSKEGGGWDYGYTF.

This chain connects TRBV10-3 to TRBJ2-7; 9 bases align to TRBD1. This CDR3 contains 16 residues. V lost 2 bases and J lost 6; bases outside the gene matches: 11. Germline V CDR1 and CDR2: ENHRY, SYGVKD. The CDR3 sequence is CAISEGTGIKYSEQYV. The CDR3, as DNA: TGTGCCATCAGTGAGGGGACAGGGATAAAATATAGCGAGCAGTACGTC.